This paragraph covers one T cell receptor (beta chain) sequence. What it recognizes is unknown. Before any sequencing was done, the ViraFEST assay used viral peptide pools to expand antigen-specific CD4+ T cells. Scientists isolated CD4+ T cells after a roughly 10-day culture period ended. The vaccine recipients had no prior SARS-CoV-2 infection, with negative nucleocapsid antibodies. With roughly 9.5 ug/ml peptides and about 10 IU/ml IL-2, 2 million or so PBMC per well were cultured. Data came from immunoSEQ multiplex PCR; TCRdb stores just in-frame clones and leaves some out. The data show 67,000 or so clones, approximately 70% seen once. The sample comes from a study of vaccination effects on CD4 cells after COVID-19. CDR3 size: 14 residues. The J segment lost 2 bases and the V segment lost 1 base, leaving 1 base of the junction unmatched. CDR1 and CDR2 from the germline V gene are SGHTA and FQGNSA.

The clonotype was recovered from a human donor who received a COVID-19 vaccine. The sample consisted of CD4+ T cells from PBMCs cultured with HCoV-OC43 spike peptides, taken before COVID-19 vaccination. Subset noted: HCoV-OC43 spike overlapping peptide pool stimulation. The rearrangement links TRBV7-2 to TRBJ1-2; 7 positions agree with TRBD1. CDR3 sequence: CASSLDRGNYGYTF. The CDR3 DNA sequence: TGTGCCAGCAGCTTAGACAGGGGAAACTATGGCTACACCTTC.